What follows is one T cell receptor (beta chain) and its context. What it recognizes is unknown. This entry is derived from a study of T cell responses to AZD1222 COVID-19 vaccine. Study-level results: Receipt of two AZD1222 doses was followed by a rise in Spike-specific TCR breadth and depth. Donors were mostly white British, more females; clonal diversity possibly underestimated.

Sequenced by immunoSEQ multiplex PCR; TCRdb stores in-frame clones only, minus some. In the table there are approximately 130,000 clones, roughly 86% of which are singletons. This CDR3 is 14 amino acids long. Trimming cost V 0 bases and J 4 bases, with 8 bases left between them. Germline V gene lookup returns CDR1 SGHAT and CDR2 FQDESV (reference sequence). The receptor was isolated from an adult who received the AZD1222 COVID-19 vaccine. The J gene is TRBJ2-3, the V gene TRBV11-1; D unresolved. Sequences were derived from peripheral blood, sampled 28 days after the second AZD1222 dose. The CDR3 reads CASSLATAPDTQYF. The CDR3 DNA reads TGTGCCAGCAGCTTAGCGACGGCACCAGATACGCAGTATTTT.